A single sample gave rise to the 22 T cell receptor beta chains below, sequenced in a study of tumor and adjacent non-tumor tissue in lung cancer. No cell sorting was done before RNA was extracted from the tissue. The normal lung tissue was taken more than 3 cm from the tumor edge. TCRbeta libraries were built with three rounds of nested PCR, modified from ARM-PCR. TCRdb called the multiplex PCR reads again in MiXCR, with one record for every CDR3 protein. The profile shows approximately 100,000 distinct CDR3 sequences, 60% to 65% of them singletons. What was sequenced was distant non-tumor lung tissue. These receptors originate from a man in his 60s with non-small cell lung cancer.

This clonotype was detected only a few times. This clone may be a read error of a much larger clone one base away. The rearrangement links TRBV5-1 to TRBJ1-6, with unresolved D. Germline V gene lookup returns CDR1 SGHRS and CDR2 YFSETQ. The CDR3 spans 15 residues. CDR3 region: CASSLGFSYNSPPHF. For the CDR3, the DNA is TGCGCCAGCAGCTTGGGGTTCTCCTATAATTCACCCCCCCACTTT.

Comments on this clonotype: This sequence may be a read error, since a much larger clone differs from it by one base. The chain links TRBV30 to TRBJ2-1; 13 positions agree with TRBD2. Trimming at V came to 6 bases and at J to 8 bases, leaving 16 bases not matched to a gene. The CDR3 covers 17 residues. Looked up from germline, CDR1 is GTSNPN and CDR2 is SVGIG (reference sequence). CDR3 nucleotides: TGTGCCTGTAGTCCGCGTGTAACTAGCGGGAGGGGGTATGAGCAGTTCTTC. Translation gives CACSPRVTSGRGYEQFF.

This clonotype occurred many times. CDR3 amino acids: CASSWGREDGYTF. DNA of the CDR3: TGTGCCAGCAGTTGGGGCAGGGAGGATGGCTACACCTTC. This chain uses TRBV6-2 or TRBV6-3 with TRBJ1-2; a weak D match, TRBD1 (5 bases). Trimming removed 4 bases from V and 6 bases from J, with 12 bases in between. The CDR3 loop spans 13 amino acids. Germline lookup yields CDR1 MNHEY and CDR2 SVGEGT.

About this clonotype: Compared with germline, one end of the junction differs, possibly owing to a read error. The J gene is TRBJ2-3, the V gene TRBV10-3; D is perhaps TRBD1 (5 bases). In germline, CDR1 is ENHRY, CDR2 SYGVKD. The CDR3 is 14 amino acids. Here the CDR3 reads CAISVGHSTDAQYF. The CDR3 DNA reads as TGTGCCATCAGTGTTGGACATAGCACAGATGCGCAGTATTTT.

Concerning this clonotype itself: Since the CDR3 does not end with the conserved phenylalanine or tryptophan, this likely comes from a read error. The CDR3 region has the DNA TGTGCCAGCAGCCAACAGGGCCTGGGGAGAAATCAGCCCCAGCATGTT. Its translation: CASSQQGLGRNQPQHV. This sequence joins TRBV12-3 or TRBV12-4 and TRBJ1-5, with D possibly TRBD1 on 6 matching bases. V gave up 6 bases and J gave up 4 bases, with 19 bases separating them. The CDR3 extends over 16 amino acids.

Note on this clonotype: A read error is likely, as this CDR3 ends without the conserved phenylalanine or tryptophan. The chain is built from TRBV11-2 and TRBJ2-1; 12 bases are a match to TRBD2. Germline CDR1 and CDR2: SGHAT and FQNNGV. CDR3 length equals 18 residues. The V segment lost 5 bases and the J segment 6 bases; nucleotides outside the gene matches: 14. CDR3 sequence (DNA): TGTGCCAGCAGCCTACAACCCCCCTCTAGCGGGGGGGTCAATGAGCAGTTCCTC. Amino acid sequence: CASSLQPPSSGGVNEQFL.

This clonotype was seen many times. This may arise from a read error, as a much more abundant clone is one base away. The rearrangement joins TRBV6-1 to TRBJ1-2; D perhaps matches TRBD1 (5 bases). The germline V gene has CDR1 MNHNS and CDR2 SASEGT. The V and J ends lost 10 bases and 2 bases respectively, with 14 bases between them. CDR3 length equals 13 residues. The CDR3 DNA sequence: TGTGCCATCTTGGACGGGGGAAACTATGGCTACACCTTC. This translates into CAILDGGNYGYTF.

Note on this clonotype: The junction shows a germline mismatch at one end, possibly a read error. The chain recombines TRBV4-3 with TRBJ2-2; 8 bases align to TRBD2. This CDR3 contains 16 residues. CDR1 and CDR2 from the germline V gene are LGHNA and YSLEER. Here the CDR3 reads CARKGLVGDYTGELFF. In nucleotides, the CDR3 is TGCGCCAGGAAGGGACTAGTGGGGGATTACACCGGGGAGTTGTTTTTT.

J is TRBJ2-1 and V is TRBV12-3 or TRBV12-4; D tentatively reads TRBD1 or TRBD2 (7 bases each). V was shortened by 5 bases and J by 0 bases, with 26 bases between the two germline ends. This CDR3 is built from 20 residues. CDR3 sequence: CASSPGQVVGGYSSYNEQFF. DNA for the CDR3: TGTGCCAGCAGTCCAGGACAGGTTGTGGGGGGGTATAGCTCCTACAATGAGCAGTTCTTC.

This clonotype was observed at least ten times. CDR3 nucleotide sequence: TGCGCCAGCAGCTTGGGACAGGGGGACTATGGCTACACCTTC. It specifies CASSLGQGDYGYTF. This chain joins TRBV5-1 and TRBJ1-2; TRBD1 agrees at 9 bases. After removal of 0 bases from V and 3 bases from J, the junction contained 0 bases not matched to a gene. This CDR3 region has 14 residues. Germline V gene data show CDR1 as SGHRS and CDR2 as YFSETQ.

Details on this clonotype: Given the absence of the conserved phenylalanine or tryptophan at the CDR3 end, a read error is likely. V is TRBV12-3 or TRBV12-4 and J is TRBJ2-1; D ambiguous. Trimming left V 8 bases short and J 7 bases short, with 9 bases between. The CDR3 is 11 amino acids. The CDR3 reads CASLAVNEQFL. CDR3 DNA sequence: TGTGCCAGCCTTGCCGTGAATGAGCAGTTCCTC.

Comments on this clonotype: At one boundary the junction diverges from the germline segment, which might be a read error. The rearrangement joins TRBV5-1 to TRBJ2-2; 7 nucleotides align to TRBD1. Germline V lookup: CDR1 SGHRS, CDR2 YFSETQ. The CDR3 has 15 amino acids. For the CDR3, the DNA is TGCGCCAGCAGCTCGACAGGGCCGAAGACCGGGGAGCAGTTTTTT. Residues: CASSSTGPKTGEQFF.

As concerns this clonotype: This may arise from a read error, as a much more abundant clone is one base away. The chain links TRBV5-1 to TRBJ1-1; tentatively, D is TRBD1 (6 bases). From germline, CDR1 is SGHRS and CDR2 YFSETQ. Trimming removed 4 bases at V and 1 base at J, with 17 bases between. There are 16 residues in the CDR3. The CDR3 nucleotides are TGCGCCAGCAGCCTTGGACGGGGGGCAAAGAACACTGAAGCTTTCTTT. Translating gives CASSLGRGAKNTEAFF.

The V call is TRBV20-1, the J call TRBJ2-5, with 10 bases lining up with TRBD2. There are 16 residues in the CDR3. With 1 base clipped from V and 5 bases from J, the junction kept 10 bases outside the gene matches. The V gene's germline CDR1 is DFQATT and CDR2 SNEGSKA (reference sequence). The DNA for the CDR3 is TGCAGTGCTAGAGGGTACGGGACTAGCGTTGGCGAGACCCAGTACTTC. Protein product: CSARGYGTSVGETQYF.

Notes on this clonotype: A read error may explain this, as a much larger clone is one base away. The V gene is TRBV20-1, the J gene TRBJ1-3; no reliable D call. The CDR3 extends over 15 amino acids. CDR1 and CDR2 from the germline V gene are DFQATT and SNEGSKA (reference sequence). Deletions cut 0 bases from V and 2 bases from J, with 11 bases between. The CDR3 sequence: CSARDLSTTGNTIYF. DNA for the CDR3: TGCAGTGCTAGAGATCTAAGTACAACTGGAAACACCATATATTTT.

Only a few counts were recorded for this clonotype. The gene calls are TRBV2 and TRBJ1-1; unclear D gene. Germline CDR1 and CDR2: SNHLY and FYNNEI. CDR3 size: 13 residues. The germline V and J ends were trimmed by 4 bases and 1 base, with 7 bases remaining between them. The CDR3 loop reads CASSAQTNTEAFF. The CDR3 nucleotides are TGTGCCAGCAGTGCACAGACGAACACTGAAGCTTTCTTT.

The chain recombines TRBV6-5 with TRBJ1-1, with D possibly matching TRBD1 (5 bases). There are 14 residues in the CDR3. Germline values: CDR1 MNHEY, CDR2 SVGAGI. Trimming took 5 bases from V and 7 from J, leaving 17 bases between them. The DNA for the CDR3 is TGTGCCAGCAGTGGTATAGGACGGGGCATTGAAGCTTTCTTT. Residues: CASSGIGRGIEAFF.

Ten or more counts support this clonotype. The CDR3 spells CASSLDAGPPEQFF. CDR3 DNA sequence: TGTGCCAGCAGCTTAGATGCTGGGCCCCCTGAGCAGTTCTTC. The V call is TRBV7-9, the J call TRBJ2-1; D gene ambiguous. Germline assignment: CDR1 SEHNR and CDR2 FQNEAQ (reference sequence). V was cut by 1 base and J by 9 bases, with 13 bases left in between. CDR3 length: 14 amino acids.

This clonotype ranks as medium-sized. J is TRBJ1-1 and V is TRBV11-2; D ambiguous. There are 13 residues in the CDR3. V was shortened by 1 base and J by 9 bases, with 12 bases between the two germline ends. Germline V lookup: CDR1 SGHAT, CDR2 FQNNGV. CDR3 sequence (DNA): TGTGCCAGCAGCTTAGGCCCCAGGTATCAAGCTTTCTTT. It yields the protein CASSLGPRYQAFF.

In regard to this clonotype: Germline and junction disagree at one end, which may indicate a read error. The genes are TRBV14 and TRBJ2-1; the D is unclear. CDR1 SGHDN and CDR2 FVKESK come from the germline V gene. The CDR3 spans 13 residues. CDR3 sequence reads: CTSNSNLNNEQFF. The CDR3 DNA follows: TGTACCAGCAACTCTAACTTAAACAATGAGCAGTTCTTC.

The V gene is TRBV19, the J gene TRBJ2-1, with 16 bases matching TRBD2. The germline V gene has CDR1 LNHDA and CDR2 SQIVND (reference sequence). J lost 0 bases, V lost 5 bases, and 13 bases had no gene match. The CDR3 consists of 21 residues. CDR3 in amino acids: CASSRFGTSGGGRSSYNEQFF. The CDR3 coding sequence is TGTGCCAGTAGTCGATTCGGGACTAGCGGGGGGGGAAGGAGCTCCTACAATGAGCAGTTCTTC.

Points on this clonotype: Germline and junction disagree at one end, which may indicate a read error. CDR3 sequence reads: CASSIFGMNTDAIF. The CDR3 DNA follows: TGTGCCAGCAGCATCTTCGGGATGAACACTGATGCTATCTTT. The chain joins TRBV7-8 to TRBJ1-1, with D unclear. Germline CDR1 reads SGHVS; CDR2 reads FQNEAQ. The CDR3 covers 14 residues.